This T cell receptor (beta chain) was obtained from a study of glioma-infiltrating T cells after dendritic cell vaccination. Time point specified: after dendritic cell vaccination, including at tumor progression/relapse. The PCR used 60 V beta and 13 J beta primers. Measured with immunoSEQ multiplex PCR; TCRdb has only the in-frame clones, and not every one. There are tens of thousands of clones in the sample; roughly 84% occur only once, and around 2% lies in the top ten. The CDR3 contains 15 residues. V was cut by 7 bases and J by 0 bases, with 16 bases left in between. Germline V CDR1 and CDR2: SQVTM, ANQGSEA.

The material sequenced was blood, taken after dendritic cell vaccination. The sequence came from a human donor with glioblastoma. The genes are TRBV29-1 and TRBJ2-4, with D tentatively TRBD1 (5 bases). In DNA, the CDR3 is TGCAGCGCCACGACAGACTCCAAAGCCAAAAACATTCAGTACTTC. It specifies CSATTDSKAKNIQYF.